Given below is one T cell receptor (beta chain) in context. This record comes from a study of blood T cell repertoires in COVID-19. Study context: Researchers got acute and convalescent COVID-19 samples from the United States, Italy and Spain. T cells, B-cell-depleted T cells, or PBMCs supplied cDNA or gDNA.

Study processing details: Using reference gene primer amplification, nucleated cell counts were estimated. Profiling relied on immunoSEQ multiplex PCR, and the TCRdb table lists in-frame clones only, not all of them. From that table come the V and J calls and clone size; the DNA was used to work out D and trimming. The data contain about 14,000 clones, roughly nine tenths of them seen just once; the ten biggest clones take up roughly 17%. The TCR originated in a human donor with active COVID-19. The donor label of this sample is uncertain. The sequenced material came from peripheral blood.

The CDR3 coding sequence is TGTGCCAGTAGTATAGACGGGAGCTACAATGAGCAGTTCTTC. Amino acid sequence: CASSIDGSYNEQFF. The chain carries TRBV19 and TRBJ2-1; D is possibly TRBD2 (6 bases). V lost 0 bases to trimming and J lost 3 bases, with 6 bases between them. CDR1 and CDR2 (germline): LNHDA, SQIVND (reference sequence). The CDR3 extends over 14 amino acids.